This T cell receptor (beta chain) comes out of a study of cytomegalovirus exposure and HLA in healthy donors. Study-level information: Approximately 180 million T cells yielded more than 90 million unique TCR beta sequences, as an earlier analysis found.

PCR was performed using 60 Vbeta and 13 Jbeta primers. The assay was immunoSEQ multiplex PCR, and TCRdb's table has in-frame clones only and misses some. This table has about 180,000 clones, about three quarters appearing once. This CDR3 contains 14 residues. In germline, CDR1 is MDHEN, CDR2 SYDVKM. With 5 bases removed from V and 6 bases from J, the gap between germline ends came to 17 bases. Points from the study as a whole: Excluded: some indistinguishable V segments such as TRBV6-2 and TRBV6-3.

In the case of this clone: What it binds is not known.

Sample: PBMCs. The chain has TRBV28 and TRBJ2-7; weak D call: TRBD1 (5 bases). This sequence was found in a man between 18 and 29 years old in good health and CMV-seronegative. CDR3 residues: CASSPLQTGGEQYF. In DNA form, the CDR3 reads TGTGCCAGCAGTCCCTTGCAAACAGGCGGCGAGCAGTACTTC.